This T cell receptor (beta chain) was captured by sequencing in a study of cytomegalovirus exposure and HLA in healthy donors (dated by TCRdb to 2017 to 2019). With respect to the entire study: According to a later analysis, one platform produced both the 120 validation repertoires and the 666 repertoires of the first cohort. The aim of the study was to test whether cataloging public T cell receptors could identify signatures of past pathogen exposure. In addition to the first cohort of roughly 700 subjects, a separate validation cohort of some 120 different subjects was used. High-throughput TCR immunosequencing, statistical association of individual TCRs with disease status, and machine learning were combined to predict cytomegalovirus infection status.

The library was built by means of the immunoSEQ multiplex PCR assay. Concerning the study's data processing: A statistical classification framework was developed to diagnose cytomegalovirus status using the catalog of TCR beta chain sequences. TCRdb took this table from immuneACCESS and kept in-frame rearrangements with V and J called. Such tables lack part of the clones; where checked against another copy, unresolved V genes explain under half of the gap, and the rest is unexplained. V and J calls and clone size are copied from that table; D and trimming were computed from the DNA. The sample table lists about 54,000 clones, around nine tenths of them with a count of one. Of the sample, 7.5% to 9.5% falls within the top ten clones. Taken from cysteine to phenylalanine, the CDR3 has 15 residues. Just CDR3 DNA is preserved here, 45 bases in frame from base 1. CDR1 and CDR2 (MNHEY, SMNVEV) derive from the germline V gene (reference sequence). The trim is 3 bases for V and 4 bases for J, with a gap of 15 bases between the germline ends.

Donors formed part of the validation cohort, which comprised over a hundred subjects and was distinct from the first cohort of 666 subjects. To note about this clone: There is no known antigen for this receptor. Per-base qualities were not stored, and no clone one base away is much larger.

The paper as a whole reports these results and caveats: The classifier was reported to diagnose cytomegalovirus status with high specificity and sensitivity in both the original and validation cohorts. In the study, about 150 TCR beta chains were listed as associated with cytomegalovirus. Across donors, most TCR sequences were observed very rarely, whereas some public TCRs were present in many individuals. The authors suggested that the approach could potentially be generalized to other disease states and immunological phenotypes. In vitro tests confirmed that a few of the cytomegalovirus-associated TCR beta chains recognize cytomegalovirus antigens. Subsequent analysis determined that TCRs grouped into clusters in the first cohort also showed a tendency toward co-occurrence across the 130 or so validation repertoires, and roughly 94% of cluster scores exceeded 0. The validation cohort had no HLA typing available for a later analysis, so co-occurrence within that cohort was assessed over all 120 or so repertoires.

The source of this sequence is a woman in her late teens or twenties in good health and CMV-seropositive. Material: PBMCs. Recombination joined TRBV27 with TRBJ1-1; the D gene is possibly TRBD1, with 5 bases matching. The bases are TGTGCCAGCAGTTTGAGTGGGGCCGGTTCCACTGAAGCTTTCTTT. This encodes CASSLSGAGSTEAFF.